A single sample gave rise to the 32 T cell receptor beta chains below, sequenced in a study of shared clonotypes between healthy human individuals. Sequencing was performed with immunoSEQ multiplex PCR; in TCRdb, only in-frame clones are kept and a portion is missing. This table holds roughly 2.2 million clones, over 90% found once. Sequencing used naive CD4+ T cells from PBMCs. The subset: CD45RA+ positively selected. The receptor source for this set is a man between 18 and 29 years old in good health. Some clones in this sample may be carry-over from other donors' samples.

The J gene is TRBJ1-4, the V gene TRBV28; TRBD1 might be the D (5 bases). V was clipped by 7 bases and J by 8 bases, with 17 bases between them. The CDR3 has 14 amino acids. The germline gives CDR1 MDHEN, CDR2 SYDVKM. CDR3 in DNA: TGTGCCAGCACCCTGCGGAGGGGAGAAGAAAAACTGTTTTTT. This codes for CASTLRRGEEKLFF.

CDR3 bases: TGTGCCATCACCAGGGACAGGGAGTACTCACCCCTCCACTTT. Protein sequence: CAITRDREYSPLHF. This rearrangement joins TRBV10-3 to TRBJ1-6, with 9 bases identical to TRBD1. J lost 10 bases, V lost 7 bases, and 8 bases had no gene match. From germline, CDR1 is ENHRY and CDR2 SYGVKD. This CDR3 contains 14 residues.

CDR3 in DNA: TGTGCCAGCAGTTACTCATGGGACAATGAGCAGTTCTTC. This sequence encodes CASSYSWDNEQFF. This chain links TRBV6-6 with TRBJ2-1; D is unclear. Germline CDR1 reads MNHNY; CDR2 reads SVGAGI (reference sequence). The V gene lost 0 bases and the J gene lost 5 bases, with 5 bases spanning the gap. The CDR3 is 13 residues long.

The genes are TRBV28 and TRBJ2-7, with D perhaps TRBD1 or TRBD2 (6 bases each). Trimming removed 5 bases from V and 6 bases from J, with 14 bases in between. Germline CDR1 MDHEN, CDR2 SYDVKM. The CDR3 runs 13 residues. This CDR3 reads CASSGVGGREQYF. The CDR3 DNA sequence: TGTGCCAGCAGTGGGGTGGGGGGCCGCGAGCAGTACTTC. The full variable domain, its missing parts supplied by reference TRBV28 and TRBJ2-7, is DVKVTQSSRYLVKRTGEKVFLECVQDMDHENMFWYRQDPGLGLRLIYFSYDVKMKEKGDIPEGYSVSREKKERFSLILESASTNQTSMYLCASSGVGGREQYFGPGTRLTVT.

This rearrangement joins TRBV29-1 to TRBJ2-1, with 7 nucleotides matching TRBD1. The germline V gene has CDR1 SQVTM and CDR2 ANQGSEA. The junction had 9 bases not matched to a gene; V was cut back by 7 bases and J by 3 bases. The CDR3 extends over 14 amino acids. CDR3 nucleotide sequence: TGCAGCGCCGCGGGTTCAGGGGGCTACAATGAGCAGTTCTTC. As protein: CSAAGSGGYNEQFF.

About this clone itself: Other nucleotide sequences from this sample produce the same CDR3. CDR3: CASSIAGGRGNQPQHF. CDR3 DNA: TGTGCCAGTAGTATTGCAGGGGGCCGAGGCAATCAGCCCCAGCATTTT. The rearrangement links TRBV19 to TRBJ1-5, with 8 bases lining up with TRBD1. Looked up from germline, CDR1 is LNHDA and CDR2 is SQIVND (reference sequence). The CDR3 runs 16 residues. With 3 bases clipped from V and 2 bases from J, the junction kept 6 bases outside the gene matches.

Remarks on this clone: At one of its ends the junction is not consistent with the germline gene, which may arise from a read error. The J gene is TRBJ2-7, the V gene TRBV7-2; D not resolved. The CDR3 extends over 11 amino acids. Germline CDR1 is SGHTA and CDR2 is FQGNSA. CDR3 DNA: TGTGCCAGCAGCTTAATCGGTGAGCGGTACTTC. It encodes CASSLIGERYF.

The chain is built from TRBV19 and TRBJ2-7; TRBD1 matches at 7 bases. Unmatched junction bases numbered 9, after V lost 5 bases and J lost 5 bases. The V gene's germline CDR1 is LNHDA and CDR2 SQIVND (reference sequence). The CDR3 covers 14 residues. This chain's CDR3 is CASSQWWQGDEQYF. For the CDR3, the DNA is TGTGCCAGTAGTCAGTGGTGGCAGGGGGACGAGCAGTACTTC.

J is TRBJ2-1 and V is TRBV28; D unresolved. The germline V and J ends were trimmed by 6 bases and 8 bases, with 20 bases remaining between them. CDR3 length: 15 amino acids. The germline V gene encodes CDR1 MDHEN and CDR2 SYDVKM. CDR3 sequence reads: CASSPTLGYGDEQFF. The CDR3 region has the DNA TGTGCCAGCAGCCCCACACTGGGGTATGGGGATGAGCAGTTCTTC.

CDR3 nucleotides: TGTGCCAGCAGCTCAATCACAGATACGCAGTATTTT. Translated, it gives CASSSITDTQYF. The chain has TRBV5-8 and TRBJ2-3, with D unresolved. The germline CDR1 and CDR2 sequences are SGHTS and YDEGEE. V lost 3 bases, J lost 2 bases, and 4 bases lay in between. CDR3 length equals 12 residues.

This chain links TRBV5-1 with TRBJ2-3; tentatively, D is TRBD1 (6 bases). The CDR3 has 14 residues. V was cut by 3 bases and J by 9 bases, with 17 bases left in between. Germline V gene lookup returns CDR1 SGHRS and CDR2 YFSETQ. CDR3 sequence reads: CASSWGRGSPTQYF. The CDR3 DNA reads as TGCGCCAGCAGCTGGGGGCGCGGCAGCCCGACGCAGTATTTT.

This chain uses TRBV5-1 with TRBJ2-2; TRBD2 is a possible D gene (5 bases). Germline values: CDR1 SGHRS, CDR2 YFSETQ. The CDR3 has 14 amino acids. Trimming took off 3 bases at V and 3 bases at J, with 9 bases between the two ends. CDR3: CASSSSGYTGELFF. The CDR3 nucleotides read TGCGCCAGCAGCTCTTCGGGATACACCGGGGAGCTGTTTTTT.

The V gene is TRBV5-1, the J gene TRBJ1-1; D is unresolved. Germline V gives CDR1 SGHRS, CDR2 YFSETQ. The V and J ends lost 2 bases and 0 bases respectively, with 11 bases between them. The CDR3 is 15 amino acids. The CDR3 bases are TGCGCCAGCAGCTTAGGGCCCCTCATGAACACTGAAGCTTTCTTT. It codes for CASSLGPLMNTEAFF.

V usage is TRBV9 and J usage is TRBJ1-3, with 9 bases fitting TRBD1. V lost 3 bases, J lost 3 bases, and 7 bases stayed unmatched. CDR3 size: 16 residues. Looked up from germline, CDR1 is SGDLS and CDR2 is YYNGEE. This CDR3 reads CASSASGTGIGNTIYF. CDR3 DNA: TGTGCCAGCAGCGCCTCCGGGACAGGGATTGGAAACACCATATATTTT.

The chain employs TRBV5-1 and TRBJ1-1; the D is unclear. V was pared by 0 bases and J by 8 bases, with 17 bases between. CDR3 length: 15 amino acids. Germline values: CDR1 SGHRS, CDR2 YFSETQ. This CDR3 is CASSLAEPQGLEAFF. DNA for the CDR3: TGCGCCAGCAGCTTGGCCGAGCCCCAAGGATTGGAAGCTTTCTTT.

The CDR3 coding sequence is TGTGCCAGCAGCTTGGCCGGGCGGGACAGAACTTACTACGAGCAGTACTTC. Amino acids: CASSLAGRDRTYYEQYF. This chain connects TRBV5-6 to TRBJ2-7, with D possibly matching TRBD1 (7 bases). From germline, CDR1 is SGHDT and CDR2 YYEEEE. The V gene lost 0 bases and the J gene lost 3 bases, with 19 bases spanning the gap. The CDR3 runs to 17 residues.

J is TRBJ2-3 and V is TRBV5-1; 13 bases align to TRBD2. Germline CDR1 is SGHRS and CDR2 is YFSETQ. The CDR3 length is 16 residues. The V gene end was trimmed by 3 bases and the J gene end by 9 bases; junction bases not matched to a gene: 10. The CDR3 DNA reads TGCGCCAGCAGCTCGGGACTAGCGGGGTCAGGGGTAACGCAGTATTTT. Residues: CASSSGLAGSGVTQYF.

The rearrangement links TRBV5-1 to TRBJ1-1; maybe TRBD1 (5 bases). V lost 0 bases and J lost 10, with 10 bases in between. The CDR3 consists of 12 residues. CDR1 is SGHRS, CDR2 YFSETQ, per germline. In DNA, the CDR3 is TGCGCCAGCAGCTTGGAAGGGGAGGCAGCTTTCTTT. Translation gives CASSLEGEAAFF.

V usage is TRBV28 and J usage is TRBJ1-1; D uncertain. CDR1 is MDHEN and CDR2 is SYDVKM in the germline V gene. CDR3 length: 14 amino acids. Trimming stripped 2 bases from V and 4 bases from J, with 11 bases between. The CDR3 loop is CASSLRVPLTEAFF. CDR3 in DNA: TGTGCCAGCAGTTTAAGGGTCCCCCTCACTGAAGCTTTCTTT.

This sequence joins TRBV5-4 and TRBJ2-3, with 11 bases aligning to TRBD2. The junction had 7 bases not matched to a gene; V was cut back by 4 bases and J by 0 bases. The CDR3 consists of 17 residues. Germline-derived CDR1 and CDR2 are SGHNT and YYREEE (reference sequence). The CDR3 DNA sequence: TGTGCCAGCAGCATTGGACTAGCGGGTATTAGCACAGATACGCAGTATTTT. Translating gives CASSIGLAGISTDTQYF.

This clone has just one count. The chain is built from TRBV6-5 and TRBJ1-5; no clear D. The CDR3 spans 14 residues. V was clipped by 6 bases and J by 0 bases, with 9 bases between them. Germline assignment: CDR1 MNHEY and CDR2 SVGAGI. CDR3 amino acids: CASRLGNSNQPQHF. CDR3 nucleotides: TGTGCCAGCAGACTGGGGAATAGCAATCAGCCCCAGCATTTT.

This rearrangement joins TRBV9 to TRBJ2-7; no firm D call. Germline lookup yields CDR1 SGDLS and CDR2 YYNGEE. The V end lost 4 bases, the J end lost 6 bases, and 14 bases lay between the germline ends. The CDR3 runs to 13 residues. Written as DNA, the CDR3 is TGTGCCAGCAGCCAAATCCCCAGTTCCGAGCAGTACTTC. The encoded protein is CASSQIPSSEQYF.

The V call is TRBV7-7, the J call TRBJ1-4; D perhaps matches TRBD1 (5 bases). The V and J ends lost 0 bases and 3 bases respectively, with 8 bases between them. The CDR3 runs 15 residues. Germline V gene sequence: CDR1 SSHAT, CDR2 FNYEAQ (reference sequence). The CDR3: CASSLAWGSNEKLFF. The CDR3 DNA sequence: TGTGCCAGCAGCTTAGCCTGGGGGTCTAATGAAAAACTGTTTTTT.

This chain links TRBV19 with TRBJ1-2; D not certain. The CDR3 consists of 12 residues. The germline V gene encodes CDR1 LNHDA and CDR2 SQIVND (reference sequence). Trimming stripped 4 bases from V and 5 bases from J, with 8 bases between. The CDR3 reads CASSTTSYGYTF. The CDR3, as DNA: TGTGCCAGTAGTACAACCTCATATGGCTACACCTTC. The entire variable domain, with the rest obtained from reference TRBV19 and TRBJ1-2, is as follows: DGGITQSPKYLFRKEGQNVTLSCEQNLNHDAMYWYRQDPGQGLRLIYYSQIVNDFQKGDIAEGYSVSREKKESFPLTVTSAQKNPTAFYLCASSTTSYGYTFGSGTRLTVV.

Here the CDR3 reads CASSLFYTGENTEAFF. The CDR3, as DNA: TGTGCCAGCAGTTTGTTTTACACAGGGGAGAACACTGAAGCTTTCTTT. The rearrangement joins TRBV28 to TRBJ1-1; 7 bases align to TRBD1. The V segment lost 3 bases and the J segment 1 base; nucleotides outside the gene matches: 8. The CDR3 has 16 residues. From germline, CDR1 is MDHEN and CDR2 SYDVKM.

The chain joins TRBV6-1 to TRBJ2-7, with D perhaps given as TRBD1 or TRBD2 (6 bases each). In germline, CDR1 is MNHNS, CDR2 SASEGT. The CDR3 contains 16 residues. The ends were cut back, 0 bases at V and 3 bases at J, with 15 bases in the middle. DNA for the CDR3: TGTGCCAGCAGTGAAGCGCGTAGCGGAGGGGGCTACGAGCAGTACTTC. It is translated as CASSEARSGGGYEQYF.

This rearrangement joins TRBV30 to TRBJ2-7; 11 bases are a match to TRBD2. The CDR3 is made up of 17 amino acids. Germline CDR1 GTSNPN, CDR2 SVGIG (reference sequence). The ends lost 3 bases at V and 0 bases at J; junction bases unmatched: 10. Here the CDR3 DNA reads TGTGCCTGGAGCGCCCTAGCGGGAGGCCTTAGCTCCTACGAGCAGTACTTC. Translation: CAWSALAGGLSSYEQYF.

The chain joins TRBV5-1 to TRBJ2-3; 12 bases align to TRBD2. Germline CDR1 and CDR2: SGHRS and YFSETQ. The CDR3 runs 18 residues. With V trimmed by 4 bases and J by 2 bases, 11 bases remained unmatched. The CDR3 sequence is CASSLSSSGRAFTDTQYF. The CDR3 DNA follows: TGCGCCAGCAGCCTATCTTCTAGCGGGAGGGCCTTCACAGATACGCAGTATTTT.

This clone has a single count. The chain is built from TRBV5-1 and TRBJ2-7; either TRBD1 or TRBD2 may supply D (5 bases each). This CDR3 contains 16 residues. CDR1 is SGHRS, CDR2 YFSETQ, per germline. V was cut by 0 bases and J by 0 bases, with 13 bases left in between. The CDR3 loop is CASSLAGTGYSYEQYF. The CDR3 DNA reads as TGCGCCAGCAGCTTGGCCGGGACGGGGTACTCCTACGAGCAGTACTTC.

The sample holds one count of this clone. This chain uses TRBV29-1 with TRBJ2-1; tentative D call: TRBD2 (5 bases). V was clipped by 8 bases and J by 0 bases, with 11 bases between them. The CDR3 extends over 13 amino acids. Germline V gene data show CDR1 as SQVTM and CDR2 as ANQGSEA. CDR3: CSSGESSYNEQFF. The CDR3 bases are TGCAGCTCTGGGGAGAGCTCCTACAATGAGCAGTTCTTC.

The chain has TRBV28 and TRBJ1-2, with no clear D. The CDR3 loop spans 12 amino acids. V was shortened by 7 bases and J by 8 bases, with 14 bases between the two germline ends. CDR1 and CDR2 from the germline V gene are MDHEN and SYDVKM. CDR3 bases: TGTGCCAGCACCTCGGGGAGGACGGGCTACACCTTC. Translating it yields CASTSGRTGYTF.

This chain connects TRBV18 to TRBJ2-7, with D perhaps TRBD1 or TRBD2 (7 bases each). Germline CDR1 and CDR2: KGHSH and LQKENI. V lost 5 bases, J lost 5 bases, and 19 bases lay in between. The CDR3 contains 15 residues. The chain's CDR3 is CASSASQGGSNEQYF. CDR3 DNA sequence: TGTGCCAGCTCAGCGTCCCAGGGGGGGTCCAACGAGCAGTACTTC.